Here is one TCR beta chain with its context. Original data processing: From reference gene primer amplification, estimates of nucleated cell counts were derived. Assay used: immunoSEQ multiplex PCR; TCRdb lists only in-frame clones, some missing. The V and J calls and clone size were taken over from that table, and D and trimming were inferred from the DNA. Among some 100,000 clones listed, 75% to 90% were seen once. These data are taken from a study of blood T cell repertoires in COVID-19. At the level of the study: Donors in the United States, Italy and Spain gave samples during acute or convalescent COVID-19. From T cells, B-cell-depleted T cells, or PBMCs came the material, which was cDNA or gDNA.

V was shortened by 0 bases and J by 4 bases, with 14 bases between the two germline ends. Germline V gene data show CDR1 as SGHAT and CDR2 as FQNNGV. CDR3 size: 16 residues. Sequencing was performed on peripheral blood. The receptor was isolated from a woman in her 70s with acute or convalescent COVID-19. The chain uses TRBV11-2 and TRBJ2-3; a possible D gene is TRBD1 (5 bases). The CDR3 spells CASSLDLVGRADTQYF. CDR3 coding DNA: TGTGCCAGCAGCTTAGATCTCGTGGGGCGAGCAGATACGCAGTATTTT.